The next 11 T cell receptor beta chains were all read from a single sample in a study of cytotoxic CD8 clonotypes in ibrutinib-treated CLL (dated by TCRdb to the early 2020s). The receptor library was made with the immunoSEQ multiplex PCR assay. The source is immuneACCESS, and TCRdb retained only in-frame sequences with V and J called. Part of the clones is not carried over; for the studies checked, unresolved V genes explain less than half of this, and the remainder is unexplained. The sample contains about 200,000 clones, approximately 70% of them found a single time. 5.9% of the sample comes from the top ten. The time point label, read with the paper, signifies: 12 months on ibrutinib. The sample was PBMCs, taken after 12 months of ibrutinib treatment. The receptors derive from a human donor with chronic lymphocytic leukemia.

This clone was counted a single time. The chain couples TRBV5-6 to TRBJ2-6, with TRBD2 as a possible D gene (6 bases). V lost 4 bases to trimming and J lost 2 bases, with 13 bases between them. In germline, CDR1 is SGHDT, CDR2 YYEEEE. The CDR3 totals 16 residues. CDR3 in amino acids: CASSVFGSAGANVLTF. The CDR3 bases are TGTGCCAGCAGCGTGTTCGGGAGCGCTGGGGCCAACGTCCTGACTTTC.

The DNA for the CDR3 is TGCAGTGCTACCACTTTTAACATTCAGTACTTC. It translates to CSATTFNIQYF. The rearrangement joins TRBV20-1 to TRBJ2-4; D is ambiguous. The ends were cut back, 4 bases at V and 7 bases at J, with 8 bases in the middle. From germline, CDR1 is DFQATT and CDR2 SNEGSKA (reference sequence). The CDR3 has 11 amino acids.

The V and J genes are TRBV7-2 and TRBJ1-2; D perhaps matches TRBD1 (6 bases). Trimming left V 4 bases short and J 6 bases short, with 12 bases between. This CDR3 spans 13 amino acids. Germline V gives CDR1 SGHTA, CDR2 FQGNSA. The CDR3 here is CASSSQGLDGYTF. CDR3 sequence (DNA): TGTGCCAGCAGCTCCCAGGGGTTGGATGGCTACACCTTC.

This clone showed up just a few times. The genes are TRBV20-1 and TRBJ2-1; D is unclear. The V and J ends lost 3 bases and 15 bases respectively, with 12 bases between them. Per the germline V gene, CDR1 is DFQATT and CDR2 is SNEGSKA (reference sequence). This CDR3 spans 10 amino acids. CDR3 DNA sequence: TGCAGTGCTAGGTGGGTGAAGCTGTTCTTC. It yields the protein CSARWVKLFF.

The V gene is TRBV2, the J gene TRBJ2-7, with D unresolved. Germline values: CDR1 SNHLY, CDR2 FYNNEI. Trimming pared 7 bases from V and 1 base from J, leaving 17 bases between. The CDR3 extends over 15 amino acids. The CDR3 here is CASNKLFQLSYEQYF. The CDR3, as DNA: TGTGCCAGCAACAAGCTCTTCCAGCTTTCCTACGAGCAGTACTTC.

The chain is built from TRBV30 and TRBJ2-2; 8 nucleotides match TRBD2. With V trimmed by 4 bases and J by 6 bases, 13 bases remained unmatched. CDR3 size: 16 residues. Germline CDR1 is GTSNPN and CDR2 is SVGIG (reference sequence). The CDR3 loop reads CAWKGAGVFAAGELFF. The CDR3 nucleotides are TGTGCCTGGAAGGGAGCGGGGGTCTTCGCCGCCGGGGAGCTGTTTTTT. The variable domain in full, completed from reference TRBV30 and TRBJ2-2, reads SQTIHQWPATLVQPVGSPLSLECTVEGTSNPNLYWYRQAAGRGLQLLFYSVGIGQISSEVPQNLSASRPQDRQFILSSKKLLLSDSGFYLCAWKGAGVFAAGELFFGEGSRLTVL.

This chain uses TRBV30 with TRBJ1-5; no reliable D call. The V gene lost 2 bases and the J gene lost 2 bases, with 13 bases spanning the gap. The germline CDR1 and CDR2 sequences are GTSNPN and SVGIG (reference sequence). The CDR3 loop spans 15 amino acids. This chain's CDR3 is CAWSSGILGNQPQHF. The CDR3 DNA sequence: TGTGCCTGGAGTTCGGGCATCCTGGGCAATCAGCCCCAGCATTTT.

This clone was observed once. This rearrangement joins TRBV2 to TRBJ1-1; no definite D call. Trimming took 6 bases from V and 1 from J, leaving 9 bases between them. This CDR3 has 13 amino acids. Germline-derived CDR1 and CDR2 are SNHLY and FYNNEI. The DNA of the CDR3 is TGTGCCAGCAGCGGACGGACGAACACTGAAGCTTTCTTT. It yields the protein CASSGRTNTEAFF.

The DNA of the CDR3 is TGTGCCAGCAGCCCCCAGGGAGGGGGCCCCTACGAGCAGTACTTC. It codes for CASSPQGGGPYEQYF. This sequence joins TRBV9 and TRBJ2-7, with D tentatively TRBD1 or TRBD2 (7 bases each). The CDR3 sequence is 15 residues long. V was trimmed by 4 bases and J by 2 bases, leaving 16 bases between them. CDR1 SGDLS and CDR2 YYNGEE come from the germline V gene.

CDR3: CASSRIEAGGPDTQYF. In nucleotides, the CDR3 is TGTGCCAGCAGCAGAATAGAAGCGGGAGGCCCAGATACGCAGTATTTT. The chain uses TRBV7-2 and TRBJ2-3; 9 bases are shared with TRBD2. J gave up 4 bases and V 5 bases, and 10 bases lay outside the gene matches. The CDR3 contains 16 residues. Germline V gene sequence: CDR1 SGHTA, CDR2 FQGNSA. The variable domain in full, with the rest retrieved from reference TRBV7-2 and TRBJ2-3, is GAGVSQSPSNKVTEKGKDVELRCDPISGHTALYWYRQSLGQGLEFLIYFQGNSAPDKSGLPSDRFSAERTGGSVSTLTIQRTQQEDSAVYLCASSRIEAGGPDTQYFGPGTRLTVL.

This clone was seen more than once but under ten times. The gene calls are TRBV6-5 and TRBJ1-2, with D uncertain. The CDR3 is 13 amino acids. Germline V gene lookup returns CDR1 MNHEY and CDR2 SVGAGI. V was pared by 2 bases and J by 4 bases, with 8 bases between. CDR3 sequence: CASSYRSGYGYTF. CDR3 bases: TGTGCCAGCAGTTACAGGAGTGGCTATGGCTACACCTTC.